The present entry profiles one T cell receptor beta chain with its context. Its antigen is not yet known. No qualities accompany the bases; no much larger clone lies one base away. The sample belongs to a study of Graves' ophthalmopathy and Graves' hyperthyroidism listed by TCRdb under 2018. Describing the broader study: Peripheral blood samples were taken at the time of initial diagnosis, before any treatment was given. An independent validation cohort comprised around 20 hyperthyroidism patients and 15 to 17 patients who later progressed from hyperthyroidism to ophthalmopathy. In over 5 hyperthyroidism patients, the T-cell repertoire of thyroid tissue was compared with the T-cell repertoire of blood. For training and testing, the 95 to 100 patients in the discovery cohort were randomly divided in a 7:3 ratio. To explore V-J signatures that distinguish ophthalmopathy from hyperthyroidism, a discovery set of 95 to 100 patients was enrolled, made up of about 40 with ophthalmopathy and under 65 with stable hyperthyroidism. The study used signatures of the TCR beta repertoire to tell Graves' ophthalmopathy apart from Graves' hyperthyroidism and to predict which patients would progress to ophthalmopathy. After sampling, hyperthyroidism patients received methimazole starting at 30 mg daily, and ophthalmopathy patients received high-dose intravenous methylprednisolone. In total, approximately 130 blood samples were TCR-sequenced: 40 to 45 ophthalmopathy, under 85 hyperthyroidism and about 17 hyperthyroidism-to-ophthalmopathy patients.

A patient counted as having stable hyperthyroidism if there was no progression to ophthalmopathy within 18 months of follow-up. The hyperthyroidism patients were 18 to 65 years old and newly diagnosed, with a disease duration of less than 2 months. Patients were excluded if they had other autoimmune diseases, uncontrolled infections, pregnancy or lactation. Diagnosis was based on clinical symptoms, serum thyroxine, TRAb, thyroid ultrasound and orbital computed tomography. PBMCs were isolated from about 10 ml of fresh peripheral blood by Ficoll-Paque density gradient centrifugation. Trizol reagent was used to extract the total RNA, and its quality was then checked on an Agilent 2100 Bioanalyzer. Based on the germline V gene (reference sequence), the CDR1 and CDR2 sequences are MNHEY and SMNVEV. V loses 3 bases, J loses 6 bases, and the germline ends lie 6 bases apart. The CDR3 has 13 amino acids, counting the end cysteine and phenylalanine. The sequence is cut down to CDR3 DNA, 39 bases in frame from base 1.

Results and caveats for the whole study, not just this receptor: In validation, the model predicted ophthalmopathy progression with 70.59% sensitivity and approximately 72% specificity; 12 predicted patients were CT-confirmed with GO in a median of approximately 6.2 months. In cross-validation, the 13-signature model distinguished ophthalmopathy from stable hyperthyroidism with less than 90% sensitivity and 81% to 82% specificity, while in the test set the corresponding values were about 80% and 75%. No statistical method was used to predetermine the sample size, and group allocation was not hidden from the investigators. Among expanded thyroid clonotypes with frequency above 0.001, most also showed up in blood, which suggests that blood repertoires may reflect the thyroid immune response.

For repertoire sequencing, TCR beta CDR3 regions were amplified from RNA transcripts. HTBI primers and the Qiagen OneStep RT-PCR kit were used in a first-round RT-PCR, which was followed by a second-round multiplex PCR, size selection and purification. Sequencing of the libraries was carried out on an Illumina HiSeq2000 in paired-end mode with 100 bp reads. In the authors' own workflow: SOAPnuke was used to process the reads, throwing out any read that had adapters, had uncalled bases, had a mean Phred below 15, or lacked an exact constant-primer or identifier match. COPE v1.2.5 was used to merge high-quality paired reads. Clonotypes were defined as unique nucleotide sequences and were aligned to IMGT TRB V, D and J references using MiTCR v1.1. Analysis was restricted to V-J combinations with a frequency above 0.0001, which covered 99.2% of repertoires. For each V-J combination, a TCR clonal expansion and chaos score was defined as F50 clonal expansion divided by the chaos observed in the TCRdist matrix. Features were reduced by Welch's t-statistics and random forest to 10 to 15 V-J combinations, which fed a naive Bayes classifier. The similarity between thyroid and blood repertoires was quantified using the Morisita-Horn index. TCRdb reran the public reads through fastp at Q25 and MiXCR, keeping productive beta chains. Each CDR3 protein gets just one entry, which takes the most common genes and DNA from the rows behind it. The V and J calls shown here were made by TCRdb, not taken from the authors' results. This sample comprises hundreds of thousands of distinct CDR3 sequences, around 21% of them detected only once. Roughly 3% of the sample is in the top ten clones.

This TCR derives from a woman between 18 and 29 years old with stable Graves' hyperthyroidism. Donor details come from another sample of the same person, matched by shared clones. The chain was built from TRBV27 and TRBJ1-6; no D gene is confidently identified. What was sequenced was peripheral blood. The nucleotide sequence is TGTGCCAGCAGTTTTAGGGCTAATTCACCCCTCCACTTT. It translates as CASSFRANSPLHF.